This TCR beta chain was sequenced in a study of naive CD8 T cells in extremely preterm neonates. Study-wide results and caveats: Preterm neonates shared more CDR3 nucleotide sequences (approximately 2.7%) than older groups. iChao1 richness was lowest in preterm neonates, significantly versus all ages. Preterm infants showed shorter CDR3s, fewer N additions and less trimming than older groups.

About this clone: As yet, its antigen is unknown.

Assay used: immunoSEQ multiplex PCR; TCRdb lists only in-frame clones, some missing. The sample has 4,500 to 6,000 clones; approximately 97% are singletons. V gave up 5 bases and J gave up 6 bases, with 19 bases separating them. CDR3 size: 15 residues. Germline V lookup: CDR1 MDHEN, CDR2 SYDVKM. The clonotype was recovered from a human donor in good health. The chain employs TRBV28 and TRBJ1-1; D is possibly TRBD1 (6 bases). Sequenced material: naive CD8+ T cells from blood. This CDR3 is CASSPETGNPPEAFF. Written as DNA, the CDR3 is TGTGCCAGCAGTCCAGAAACAGGGAATCCGCCTGAAGCTTTCTTT.